These T cell receptor beta chains were read from a single sample in a study of identical twins. One entry per CDR3 protein, called by TCRdb with MiXCR from the 5' RACE reads. Here the sample spans 550,000 to 800,000 distinct CDR3 sequences, just over 7% being singletons. The sample also formed part of further work on yellow fever vaccine responses in identical twins.

Input material: PBMCs. The receptors come from a young woman in good health. CDR3s include the opening cysteine and the closing phenylalanine or tryptophan. The order of the fields is V gene, clone size, J gene, D gene, CDR3 DNA, CDR3 protein. D genes are given only for firm matches. Size is omitted from some rows. Given values are once, few, many or a class for expanded clones.

>TRBV12-3/TRBV12-4|few|TRBJ1-6|TRBD1
TGTGCCAGCAGCCAACCCTCGGGACAGGGTATTCGATCACCCCTCCACTTT
CASSQPSGQGIRSPLHF
>TRBV6-5|-|TRBJ2-1|TRBD2
TGTGCCAGCAGTTACCGGGGCGGGAGGGGATCCTACAATGAGCAGTTCTTC
CASSYRGGRGSYNEQFF
>TRBV6-5|-|TRBJ2-5|TRBD1
TGTGCCAGCAGTTACTCGTTGGGACAGGGTCAAGAGACCCAGTACTTC
CASSYSLGQGQETQYF
>TRBV9|many|TRBJ2-1|TRBD2
TGTGCCAGCACACCGGGACTAGCAGATTCTGAGCAGTTCTTC
CASTPGLADSEQFF
>TRBV25-1|-|TRBJ2-1|-
TGTGCCAGCAGCGGAGCCGTCCCCCCCCCGGGTGGTGCCTACAATGAGCAGTTCTTC
CASSGAVPPPGGAYNEQFF
>TRBV29-1|-|TRBJ2-5|-
TGCAGCGTTGAAGATTGGGTTGGGACCCAGTACTTC
CSVEDWVGTQYF
>TRBV2|many|TRBJ2-2|-
TGTGCCGTCAGGGGAAGGGATGAAGCCGGGGAGCTGTTTTTT
CAVRGRDEAGELFF
>TRBV2|many|TRBJ2-3|TRBD2
TGTGCCAGCAGTATGCCGGGACTAGCGGGAGGGGAGTCCGATACGCAGTATTTT
CASSMPGLAGGESDTQYF
>TRBV6-6|many|TRBJ2-5|-
TGTGCCAGCAGTTACGTTAAGATGGAGACCCAGTACTTC
CASSYVKMETQYF
>TRBV6-1|many|TRBJ2-3|-
TGTGCCAGCAGGATCCGCGGGAGCACAGATACGCAGTATTTT
CASRIRGSTDTQYF
>TRBV10-3|many|TRBJ2-5|-
TGTGCCATCAGTGGGGGGGCCCTGCAAGAGACCCAGTACTTC
CAISGGALQETQYF
>TRBV28|few|TRBJ2-5|-
TGTGCCAGCAGTTTCGTGCGTCGGGAAGAGACCCAGTACTTC
CASSFVRREETQYF
>TRBV20-1|many|TRBJ2-1|TRBD2
TGCAGTGCTACACTAGCGGGGGGCTACAATGAGCAGTTCTTC
CSATLAGGYNEQFF
>TRBV20-1|few|TRBJ1-5|-
TGCAGTGCTAGACCTTTTGCAGGCAATCAGCCCCAGCATTTT
CSARPFAGNQPQHF
>TRBV4-1|many|TRBJ2-1|TRBD2
TGCGCCAGCAGCCAAGGGACTAGCGGGAAGGGTGAGCAGTTCTTC
CASSQGTSGKGEQFF
>TRBV20-1|few|TRBJ2-2|TRBD2
TGCAGTGCTAGAGGGACTAGCGGTCACACCGGGGAGCTGTTTTTT
CSARGTSGHTGELFF
>TRBV13|many|TRBJ2-5|-
TGTGCCAGCAGCTTAGGTCAAGGGCACAGGAGAGAGACCCAGTACTTC
CASSLGQGHRRETQYF
>TRBV24-1|few|TRBJ2-5|-
TGTGCCACCCTGACTGGGAGTGAGGAGACCCAGTACTTC
CATLTGSEETQYF
>TRBV14|few|TRBJ1-2|-
TGTGCCAGCAGCCCCAACGCAATCCCTAACTATGGCTACACCTTC
CASSPNAIPNYGYTF
>TRBV2|few|TRBJ2-3|TRBD1
TGTGCAAGAAACAGGGGAACTAGCACAGATACGCAGTATTTT
CARNRGTSTDTQYF
>TRBV2|many|TRBJ2-3|-
TGTGCCAGCAGTGGACAGGGAGGTGATACGCAGTATTTT
CASSGQGGDTQYF
>TRBV5-1|many|TRBJ2-7|TRBD1
TGCGCCAGCAAAAAGGACAGGGGGCCTTACGAGCAGTACTTC
CASKKDRGPYEQYF
>TRBV5-1|few|TRBJ2-6|-
TGCGCCAGCAGCGCTATGGACGGCTCTGGGGCCAACGTCCTGACTTTC
CASSAMDGSGANVLTF
>TRBV29-1|few|TRBJ1-1|TRBD1
TGCAGCGTCCTAACCCTAACAGGGGTGAACACTGAAGCTTTCTTT
CSVLTLTGVNTEAFF
>TRBV6-1|few|TRBJ2-2|TRBD2
TGTGCCAGCATCCTACGAATGGCTAGCGGGGGGACCGGGGAGCTGTTTTTT
CASILRMASGGTGELFF
>TRBV29-1|-|TRBJ2-3|-
TGCAGCGTTTACTCGGGAGATACGCAGTATTTT
CSVYSGDTQYF
>TRBV29-1|-|TRBJ2-5|-
TGCAGCGCATACAGGGTAGAGGAGACCCAGTACTTC
CSAYRVEETQYF
>TRBV10-3|many|TRBJ2-5|TRBD2
TGTGCCATCTCTAGCGGGAGGGCCATGGAGACCCAGTACTTC
CAISSGRAMETQYF
>TRBV11-2|-|TRBJ2-3|-
TGTGCCAGCAGCCGACTCTGGGGGGCTGGCACAGATACGCAGTATTTT
CASSRLWGAGTDTQYF
>TRBV12-3/TRBV12-4|few|TRBJ2-1|TRBD1
TGTGCCAGCAGTTCCCTCGGGACAGCCAATGAGCAGTTCTTC
CASSSLGTANEQFF
>TRBV12-3/TRBV12-4|many|TRBJ2-5|TRBD2
TGTGCCAGCACCCAGGGGCTAGCGGGGGAGACCCAGTACTTC
CASTQGLAGETQYF
>TRBV29-1|many|TRBJ1-2|-
TGCAGCGTTTCGGGGGTCGGGGGCTACACCTTC
CSVSGVGGYTF
>TRBV28|few|TRBJ2-7|-
TGTGCCAGCAGTTCCGGGGCCCCCTACGAGCAGTACTTC
CASSSGAPYEQYF
>TRBV6-1|-|TRBJ1-1|-
TGTGCCAGCAGTGAAGCGCTGGGCAGCCACACTGAAGCTTTCTTT
CASSEALGSHTEAFF
>TRBV10-3|few|TRBJ1-1|-
TGTGCCATCAGGTGGGGGGTTAACACTGAAGCTTTCTTT
CAIRWGVNTEAFF
>TRBV12-3/TRBV12-4|many|TRBJ2-7|TRBD2
TGTGCCAGCAGTTTACTAGCGGGAGGTGAGCAGTACTTC
CASSLLAGGEQYF
>TRBV12-3/TRBV12-4|many|TRBJ2-2|-
TGTGCCAGCAGTGCCAGGGGCGACGGGGAGCTGTTTTTT
CASSARGDGELFF
>TRBV11-2|many|TRBJ2-5|TRBD2
TGTGCCAGCAGCTTTAATAGCGGGAACCAAGAGACCCAGTACTTC
CASSFNSGNQETQYF
>TRBV6-1|-|TRBJ1-6|TRBD1
TGTGCCAGCAGTGAATCAGGGGGCGGCTTCCCCCTCCACTTT
CASSESGGGFPLHF
>TRBV7-9|-|TRBJ2-7|-
TGTGCCAGCAGCTTGAGGGGATACCCGTCTCTTTCCCACGAGCAGTACTTC
CASSLRGYPSLSHEQYF
>TRBV12-3/TRBV12-4|many|TRBJ2-3|-
TGTGCCAGCAGTTTAGCCACCGGCGGCACAGATACGCAGTATTTT
CASSLATGGTDTQYF
>TRBV5-6|-|TRBJ2-2|-
TGTGCCAGCAGCTTGGGAGGCGTACTCACCGGGGAGCTGTTTTTT
CASSLGGVLTGELFF
>TRBV12-3/TRBV12-4|-|TRBJ1-2|-
TGTGCCAGCAGTTTAGAAGTGGGCTATGGCTACACCTTC
CASSLEVGYGYTF
>TRBV12-3/TRBV12-4|-|TRBJ1-6|-
TGTGCCAGCAGTTTCTTCGAGCGGGATTCACCCCTCCACTTT
CASSFFERDSPLHF
>TRBV24-1|few|TRBJ2-5|-
TGTGCCACCAGTGAAACCGCCCCGGGGACCCAGTACTTC
CATSETAPGTQYF
>TRBV7-9|many|TRBJ2-1|-
TGTGCCAGCAGCCGAACGCCTTCGGGGGAGCAGTTCTTC
CASSRTPSGEQFF
>TRBV3-1|many|TRBJ1-1|-
TGTGCCAGCAGACAGGGTGGGGGCTATGAAGCTTTCTTT
CASRQGGGYEAFF
>TRBV20-1|-|TRBJ2-1|-
TGCAGTGCTAGTCCGGGACTTCCCACTCAGGGTGAGCAGTTCTTC
CSASPGLPTQGEQFF
>TRBV19|few|TRBJ1-2|-
TGTGCCAGTAGTAAAGGGAGAGGGACCGGTGACTATGGCTACACCTTC
CASSKGRGTGDYGYTF
>TRBV5-1|-|TRBJ2-2|-
TGCGCCAGCAAGTCCCGCACAGGGGAGGTCACCGGGGAGCTGTTTTTT
CASKSRTGEVTGELFF
>TRBV28|many|TRBJ2-1|TRBD1
TGTGCCAGCAGTTTATGGACAGGGAAGTACAATGAGCAGTTCTTC
CASSLWTGKYNEQFF
>TRBV29-1|few|TRBJ1-5|-
TGCAGCGTCGCCGAACAGGGAGCAGGCAATCAGCCCCAGCATTTT
CSVAEQGAGNQPQHF
>TRBV28|many|TRBJ2-7|-
TGTGCCAGCAGTTCCCTGGGGTGGGGGAGTTGGTACGAGCAGTACTTC
CASSSLGWGSWYEQYF
>TRBV12-3/TRBV12-4|many|TRBJ2-1|-
TGTGCCAGCAGTTTAAGACCCCCCGGTGAGCAGTTCTTC
CASSLRPPGEQFF
>TRBV5-1|many|TRBJ1-2|-
TGCGCCAGCAGCCTAGGGGTTAACTATGGCTACACCTTC
CASSLGVNYGYTF